A selection of T cell receptor beta chains follows, all from one sample in a study of blood T cell repertoires in COVID-19. Using immunoSEQ multiplex PCR, the repertoire was profiled, and TCRdb retains in-frame clones only, with some absent. The profile shows roughly 380,000 clones, 89% of them singletons. Input material: peripheral blood. Receptors originate from a woman in her thirties or forties with COVID-19, enrolled during active disease. The CDR3 runs from the conserved cysteine through the conserved F or W. A D gene is named only where the DNA matches it firmly. Rows give clone size only sometimes, using once, few, many, or a class for an expanded clone.

j_call v_call d_call clone_size cdr3_nt cdr3_aa
TRBJ2-2 TRBV6-5 NA NA TGTGCCAGCAGTCGGGGACAGAACACCGGGGAGCTGTTTTTT CASSRGQNTGELFF
TRBJ1-3 TRBV28 NA NA TGTGCCAGCAGTGTTAACAGGTTCGTCTCTGGAAACACCATATATTTT CASSVNRFVSGNTIYF
TRBJ1-5 TRBV29-1 TRBD1 NA TGCAGCGCCGGGACAGGGGCCCTCAATCAGCCCCAGCATTTT CSAGTGALNQPQHF
TRBJ2-5 TRBV10-3 NA once TGTGCCATCAGTGAAAATCGAGAGAACCAAGAGACCCAGTACTTC CAISENRENQETQYF
TRBJ2-4 TRBV7-3 TRBD2 NA TGTGCCAGCAGCTCCCGGCCGGGACTAGCGGGAAAAACCAAAAACATTCAGTACTTC CASSSRPGLAGKTKNIQYF
TRBJ1-2 TRBV6-6 TRBD1 NA TGTGCCAGCAGTTACGGGACAGGGGTTGAGAAGGGCTACACCTTC CASSYGTGVEKGYTF
TRBJ1-6 TRBV28 NA NA TGTGCCAGCAGTTTATTAGGGGTGACACCCCTCCACTTT CASSLLGVTPLHF
TRBJ1-2 TRBV28 TRBD1 NA TGTGCCAGCAGCCTTACAGACAGGGGGAATGGCTACACCTTC CASSLTDRGNGYTF
TRBJ1-3 TRBV19 NA NA TGTGCCAGTAGTACACGGACTGCGTCTGGAAACACCATATATTTT CASSTRTASGNTIYF
TRBJ1-5 TRBV30 TRBD1 once TGTGCCTGGGGGGACAGGGGGAATCAGCCCCAGCATTTT CAWGDRGNQPQHF
TRBJ2-3 TRBV5-1 NA NA TGCGCCAGTATGGGGGACACCGCCACAGATACGCAGTATTTT CASMGDTATDTQYF
TRBJ2-7 TRBV18 NA NA TGTGCCAGCTCCCTTCAACAGGCCCTTTACGAGCAGTACTTC CASSLQQALYEQYF